These 20 T cell receptor beta chains came from one sample sequenced in a study of T cells after posttransplantation cyclophosphamide. A marrow graft followed busulfan-fludarabine conditioning, with cyclophosphamide on days +3 and +4. Method: immunoSEQ multiplex PCR; TCRdb's copy keeps in-frame clones and lacks some. The sample includes 15,000 to 25,000 clones, roughly nine tenths of them seen just once. The material was PBMCs, obtained after allogeneic stem cell transplant with posttransplant cyclophosphamide. Receptor source: a female patient in her 40s who received an allogeneic stem cell transplant from a related donor, was CMV-positive, and had no GVHD. The graft donor may have contributed some T cells.

The chain joins TRBV7-3 to TRBJ2-3; D remains ambiguous. The germline V gene encodes CDR1 SGHTA and CDR2 FQGTGA. Trimming took off 2 bases at V and 2 bases at J, with 11 bases between the two ends. The CDR3 runs to 15 residues. The CDR3 is CASSLLPSITDTQYF. The CDR3 bases are TGTGCCAGCAGCTTACTCCCTAGTATCACAGATACGCAGTATTTT.

The chain has TRBV5-6 and TRBJ2-1, with 7 bases aligning to TRBD2. The CDR3 covers 15 residues. The germline V gene encodes CDR1 SGHDT and CDR2 YYEEEE. Trimming at V came to 4 bases and at J to 7 bases, leaving 11 bases not matched to a gene. The CDR3 coding sequence is TGTGCCAGCAGCCTTGGGAGGGCCTCATGGAATGAGCAGTTCTTC. This translates into CASSLGRASWNEQFF.

The chain links TRBV19 to TRBJ2-7; 8 bases agree with TRBD2. With V trimmed by 5 bases and J by 6 bases, 9 bases remained unmatched. The CDR3 loop spans 14 amino acids. The germline V gene encodes CDR1 LNHDA and CDR2 SQIVND (reference sequence). CDR3 region: CASSLSGKGLEQYF. As DNA, the CDR3 is TGTGCCAGTAGTCTTAGCGGGAAGGGCCTCGAGCAGTACTTC.

V is TRBV7-8 and J is TRBJ2-1, with 10 bases identical to TRBD1. The germline V gene has CDR1 SGHVS and CDR2 FQNEAQ. V shed 3 bases, J shed 6 bases, and the junction held 11 bases outside the gene matches. The CDR3 consists of 17 residues. The CDR3 DNA is TGTGCCAGCAGCTTTGGGACAGGGGTTAAAACAATCAATGAGCAGTTCTTC. Protein product: CASSFGTGVKTINEQFF. Looking up the rest from reference TRBV7-8 and TRBJ2-1 gives the full variable domain: GAGVSQSPRYKVAKRGQDVALRCDPISGHVSLFWYQQALGQGPEFLTYFQNEAQLDKSGLPSDRFFAERPEGSVSTLKIQRTQQEDSAVYLCASSFGTGVKTINEQFFGPGTRLTVL.

This clone occurred a few times. The chain recombines TRBV2 with TRBJ2-1; 8 bases agree with TRBD2. J gave up 15 bases and V 4 bases, and 8 bases lay outside the gene matches. CDR3 size: 12 residues. The germline V gene encodes CDR1 SNHLY and CDR2 FYNNEI. CDR3 bases: TGTGCCAGCAGTGCTAGCGCGGGAGGAACGTTCTTC. The encoded protein is CASSASAGGTFF. The complete variable domain, with remaining parts taken from reference TRBV2 and TRBJ2-1, reads EPEVTQTPSHQVTQMGQEVILRCVPISNHLYFYWYRQILGQKVEFLVSFYNNEISEKSEIFDDQFSVERPDGSNFTLKIRSTKLEDSAMYFCASSASAGGTFFGPGTRLTVL.

The chain joins TRBV13 to TRBJ2-7; D call uncertain. Trimming took off 3 bases at V and 4 bases at J, with 7 bases between the two ends. CDR1 and CDR2 from the germline V gene are PRHDT and FYEKMQ (reference sequence). The CDR3 is 12 residues long. The CDR3 here is CASSLSVYEQYF. The CDR3 nucleotides are TGTGCCAGCAGCTTGTCAGTTTACGAGCAGTACTTC.

The chain recombines TRBV6-5 with TRBJ1-2; 10 bases are a match to TRBD1. Germline CDR1 and CDR2: MNHEY and SVGAGI. Losses at the gene ends were 7 bases for V and 0 bases for J; bases not matched to a gene: 5. This CDR3 comprises 15 residues. The CDR3 region is CASKIGTGANYGYTF. The DNA for the CDR3 is TGTGCCAGCAAGATAGGGACAGGGGCTAACTATGGCTACACCTTC.

This sequence joins TRBV28 and TRBJ2-1; D may be TRBD1 (6 bases). This CDR3 is 13 amino acids long. V gave up 3 bases and J gave up 10 bases, with 13 bases separating them. The germline V gene encodes CDR1 MDHEN and CDR2 SYDVKM. CDR3 loop: CASSFGRGKEQFF. CDR3 bases: TGTGCCAGCAGTTTTGGCAGGGGCAAGGAGCAGTTCTTC.

This chain connects TRBV30 to TRBJ1-6; tentative D call: TRBD1 (5 bases). The V and J ends lost 1 base and 7 bases respectively, with 14 bases between them. This CDR3 contains 15 residues. Germline CDR1 and CDR2: GTSNPN and SVGIG (reference sequence). The CDR3: CAWSERAGKNSPLHF. As DNA, the CDR3 is TGTGCCTGGAGTGAAAGGGCAGGGAAGAATTCACCCCTCCACTTT.

The chain carries TRBV6-4 and TRBJ2-2; perhaps TRBD1 as D (6 bases). Germline values: CDR1 MRHNA, CDR2 SNTAGT. The ends were cut back, 4 bases at V and 2 bases at J, with 17 bases in the middle. This CDR3 comprises 17 residues. Here the CDR3 DNA reads TGTGCCAGCAGTGTAACCTTCGGGACACTTAACACCGGGGAGCTGTTTTTT. It specifies CASSVTFGTLNTGELFF.

The chain couples TRBV18 to TRBJ1-1; D may be TRBD1 (5 bases). CDR3 length: 13 amino acids. The germline CDR1 and CDR2 sequences are KGHSH and LQKENI. Trimming removed 0 bases at V and 7 bases at J, with 9 bases between. The chain's CDR3 is CASSPPVQVEAFF. The CDR3 DNA sequence: TGTGCCAGCTCACCACCGGTACAGGTTGAAGCTTTCTTT.

V usage is TRBV5-1 and J usage is TRBJ2-5, with 11 bases fitting TRBD1. V gave up 7 bases and J gave up 5 bases; unmatched junction bases: 4. CDR1 is SGHRS, CDR2 YFSETQ, per germline. This CDR3 is 13 amino acids long. DNA for the CDR3: TGCGCCAGCGGACAGGGGGCAGGCGAGACCCAGTACTTC. Its translation: CASGQGAGETQYF.

The chain uses TRBV18 and TRBJ1-2, with D perhaps matching TRBD1 (5 bases). V gave up 3 bases and J gave up 0 bases, with 20 bases separating them. The CDR3 is made up of 18 amino acids. The V gene's germline CDR1 is KGHSH and CDR2 LQKENI. The CDR3 DNA follows: TGTGCCAGCTCACCTATCACCGGGGGAGGGCAAACTAACTATGGCTACACCTTC. This translates into CASSPITGGGQTNYGYTF.

The rearrangement uses TRBV27 and TRBJ1-2; a possible D gene is TRBD1 (6 bases). CDR1 is MNHEY, CDR2 SMNVEV, per germline (reference sequence). V was trimmed by 1 base and J by 6 bases, leaving 21 bases between them. The CDR3 is 17 amino acids. CDR3 sequence: CASSLFGRGAPQDGYTF. Here the CDR3 DNA reads TGTGCCAGCAGTTTATTCGGTCGGGGGGCCCCGCAAGATGGCTACACCTTC.

This clone was detected only a few times. The rearrangement joins TRBV6-5 to TRBJ1-4, with D possibly TRBD1 on 6 matching bases. Trimming stripped 3 bases from V and 7 bases from J, with 12 bases between. The CDR3 has 14 amino acids. Germline lookup yields CDR1 MNHEY and CDR2 SVGAGI. The chain's CDR3 is CASSYTGMSEKLFF. The CDR3 DNA is TGTGCCAGCAGTTATACAGGGATGAGTGAAAAACTGTTTTTT.

This clone occurred once. The chain couples TRBV4-1 to TRBJ1-1, with a possible D match to TRBD1 (6 bases). The CDR3 spans 14 residues. V was shortened by 3 bases and J by 6 bases, with 14 bases between the two germline ends. Germline CDR1 MGHRA, CDR2 YSYEKL. CDR3: CASSQGQLYAEAFF. The CDR3, as DNA: TGCGCCAGCAGCCAGGGACAATTGTACGCTGAAGCTTTCTTT.

This clone was detected only once. This chain joins TRBV7-9 and TRBJ2-1; 10 bases map to TRBD1. This CDR3 spans 14 amino acids. Germline-derived CDR1 and CDR2 are SEHNR and FQNEAQ (reference sequence). The ends lost 2 bases at V and 9 bases at J; junction bases unmatched: 4. This chain's CDR3 is CASSLPGTGAEQFF. As DNA, the CDR3 is TGTGCCAGCAGCTTACCCGGGACAGGGGCTGAGCAGTTCTTC.

The rearrangement links TRBV29-1 to TRBJ2-5; D perhaps matches TRBD2 (6 bases). The V gene's germline CDR1 is SQVTM and CDR2 ANQGSEA. This CDR3 comprises 14 residues. V was clipped by 1 base and J by 1 base, with 10 bases between them. The CDR3: CSVEARGSQETQYF. CDR3 DNA sequence: TGCAGCGTTGAAGCCCGGGGGTCCCAAGAGACCCAGTACTTC.

This chain links TRBV29-1 with TRBJ2-1, with D hard to call. V was shortened by 3 bases and J by 6 bases, with 12 bases between the two germline ends. The CDR3 loop spans 13 amino acids. CDR1 is SQVTM and CDR2 is ANQGSEA in the germline V gene. The CDR3 nucleotides read TGCAGCGTTGATGAGGCCAGCCCCAATGAGCAGTTCTTC. Translated, it gives CSVDEASPNEQFF.

The gene calls are TRBV4-3 and TRBJ2-2, with a weak D call TRBD1 (6 bases). Trimming shortened V by 4 bases and J by 2 bases, and 17 bases separated the two germline ends. The CDR3 sequence is 17 residues long. Germline V gene sequence: CDR1 LGHNA, CDR2 YSLEER. The CDR3 DNA sequence: TGCGCCAGCAGCCCAAAGGGGGTCCAACCCAACACCGGGGAGCTGTTTTTT. Translating it yields CASSPKGVQPNTGELFF.